This T cell receptor (beta chain) comes out of a study of neoadjuvant anti-PD-1 for oral cavity cancer. Study details: Around day 43, patients without progression received a fourth nivolumab dose before surgery.

Measured with immunoSEQ multiplex PCR; TCRdb has only the in-frame clones, and not every one. The data show over 10,000 clones, about three fifths seen once. Patients had newly diagnosed, untreated stage II-IVA oral cavity squamous cell carcinoma. Trimming removed 0 bases from V and 13 bases from J; junction bases left unmatched: 16. This CDR3 has 15 amino acids. The germline gives CDR1 SGHRS, CDR2 YFSETQ. The sample consisted of PBMCs, taken before nivolumab (anti-PD-1) treatment. The TCR was taken from a person aged 35 to 85 with oral cavity squamous cell carcinoma. The chain has TRBV5-1 and TRBJ2-7, with 7 positions matching TRBD1. Here the CDR3 reads CASSLEPYSRDSLYF. CDR3 nucleotide sequence: TGCGCCAGCAGCTTGGAGCCCTATTCCCGGGACAGCCTCTACTTC.